This TCR beta chain was captured in a study of blood T cell repertoires in COVID-19. About the research overall: Nucleic acid was either cDNA or gDNA, and it came from T cells, B-cell-depleted T cells, or PBMCs.

The authors' processing: It was from reference gene primer amplification that nucleated cell counts were estimated. Measured with immunoSEQ multiplex PCR; TCRdb has only the in-frame clones, and not every one. V and J calls and clone size follow that table, whereas D and trimming were derived from the DNA. This table holds about 98,000 clones, 60% to 80% found once. Trimming cost V 1 base and J 4 bases, with 16 bases left between them. The CDR3 has 16 residues. Germline CDR1 SGHVS, CDR2 FQNEAQ. Sequencing was done on a sample of peripheral blood. This clonotype originated in a man aged 60-69 years with active or convalescent COVID-19. The chain recombines TRBV7-8 with TRBJ1-1; a possible D gene is TRBD1 (6 bases). The CDR3 DNA is TGTGCCAGCAGCTTAGTGTCCCGACAGGTAGGCACTGAAGCTTTCTTT. The encoded protein is CASSLVSRQVGTEAFF.